These T cell receptor beta chains were read from a single sample in a study of blood T cell repertoires in COVID-19. TCRdb's copy holds only in-frame clones and misses some; the assay was immunoSEQ multiplex PCR. Here the sample spans around 250,000 clones, roughly 85% being singletons. What was sequenced was peripheral blood. Receptors originate from a man in his fifties or sixties with active or convalescent COVID-19. CDR3s include the opening cysteine and the closing phenylalanine or tryptophan. A D gene is named only where the DNA matches it firmly. Size is stated for part of the rows, as once, few or many counts, or as a class when the clone is expanded.

>TRBV19|-|TRBD2|TRBJ2-7
CASSRGLAGGPNSYEQYF
TGTGCCAGTAGTCGAGGACTAGCGGGAGGGCCGAACTCCTACGAGCAGTACTTC
>TRBV27|-|TRBD2|TRBJ2-1
CASSSGSSGSNLGNEQFF
TGTGCCAGCAGTTCGGGTTCTAGCGGGAGTAATTTGGGCAATGAGCAGTTCTTC
>TRBV18|-|-|TRBJ1-5
CASSPTAYSNQPQHF
TGTGCCAGCTCACCGACAGCTTATAGCAATCAGCCCCAGCATTTT
>TRBV6-5|-|TRBD2|TRBJ2-5
CASRGTSGPQETQYF
TGTGCCAGCAGGGGGACTAGCGGACCCCAAGAGACCCAGTACTTC
>TRBV5-1|-|-|TRBJ2-7
CASSRDILYEQYF
TGCGCCAGCAGCCGGGACATACTCTACGAGCAGTACTTC
>TRBV9|-|TRBD1|TRBJ1-2
CASSVGDRGGGYTF
TGTGCCAGCAGCGTAGGAGACAGGGGAGGAGGCTACACCTTC
>TRBV3-1/TRBV3-2|-|TRBD1|TRBJ2-2
CASSQVRQGQPAGELFF
TGTGCCAGCAGCCAAGTGCGACAGGGTCAGCCGGCCGGGGAGCTGTTTTTT
>TRBV3-1/TRBV3-2|-|-|TRBJ1-6
CASSPRYLQGPSSPLHF
TGTGCCAGCAGTCCACGATACCTACAGGGACCGTCTTCACCCCTCCACTTT
>TRBV7-6|-|TRBD2|TRBJ2-1
CASSLGLAGDNEQFF
TGTGCCAGCAGCCTGGGACTAGCGGGAGACAATGAGCAGTTCTTC
>TRBV27|-|TRBD1|TRBJ1-2
CASSWTGGPYGYTF
TGTGCCAGCAGTTGGACAGGGGGCCCCTATGGCTACACCTTC
>TRBV5-5|-|-|TRBJ1-6
CASSPTGYGNSPLHF
TGTGCCAGCAGTCCCACAGGGTATGGGAATTCACCCCTCCACTTT
>TRBV24-1|-|-|TRBJ1-2
CATSASAAGGYTF
TGTGCCACCAGTGCCTCGGCCGCGGGGGGCTACACCTTC
>TRBV12-5|-|-|TRBJ2-1
CASGLSDREQFF
TGTGCTAGTGGTCTCTCGGACAGAGAGCAGTTCTTC
>TRBV14|-|TRBD1|TRBJ2-1
CASSLLQGASTEQFF
TGTGCCAGCAGCCTTCTACAGGGGGCGTCGACTGAGCAGTTCTTC
>TRBV10-3|-|TRBD2|TRBJ2-1
CAISGGLAGIGYNEQFF
TGTGCCATCAGTGGGGGACTAGCGGGGATCGGCTACAATGAGCAGTTCTTC
>TRBV11-2|-|TRBD2|TRBJ2-2
CASSLDGTSGPLTPTGELFF
TGTGCCAGCAGCTTAGATGGGACTAGCGGACCCCTCACCCCCACCGGGGAGCTGTTTTTT
>TRBV7-9|-|TRBD2|TRBJ2-1
CASSHSLAGGFYNEQFF
TGTGCCAGCAGCCACTCGCTAGCGGGAGGGTTCTACAATGAGCAGTTCTTC
>TRBV21-1|once|-|TRBJ2-3
CASSKIEGMGDTQYF
TGTGCCAGCAGCAAAATCGAGGGCATGGGGGATACGCAGTATTTT
>TRBV5-4|-|TRBD2|TRBJ2-5
CASSFTGGPETQYF
TGTGCCAGCAGCTTTACGGGAGGGCCGGAGACCCAGTACTTC
>TRBV18|-|TRBD1|TRBJ1-6
CASSPTGGLSPLHF
TGTGCCAGCTCACCGACAGGGGGCCTTTCACCCCTCCACTTT
>TRBV7-3|-|TRBD1|TRBJ1-2
CASSAGLIPGTEGYTF
TGTGCCAGCAGCGCCGGACTAATCCCCGGGACAGAAGGCTACACCTTC
>TRBV4-3|-|TRBD2|TRBJ2-7
CASSQEGSSGYEQYF
TGCGCCAGCAGCCAAGAAGGCTCTAGCGGTTACGAGCAGTACTTC
>TRBV19|-|TRBD1|TRBJ1-2
CASSRQGPLGYTF
TGTGCCAGTAGTCGACAGGGGCCTCTTGGCTACACCTTC
>TRBV5-4|few|TRBD2|TRBJ2-7
CASSLPSGSNEQYF
TGTGCCAGCAGCTTACCTAGCGGGAGCAACGAGCAGTACTTC
>TRBV28|-|-|TRBJ1-1
CASSLQFTEAFF
TGTGCCAGCAGTTTACAGTTCACTGAAGCTTTCTTT
>TRBV9|once|-|TRBJ1-3
CASSVARGWSGNTIYF
TGTGCCAGCAGCGTAGCAAGGGGGTGGTCTGGAAACACCATATATTTT
>TRBV7-9|-|-|TRBJ2-2
CASSFAQDTGELFF
TGTGCCAGCAGCTTCGCCCAGGACACCGGGGAGCTGTTTTTT
>TRBV30|-|TRBD2|TRBJ2-1
CAYLSGTSGRGKFF
TGTGCCTACCTATCCGGGACTAGCGGGAGAGGGAAGTTCTTC
>TRBV7-8|-|-|TRBJ2-5
CASSLYRTQETQYF
TGTGCCAGCAGCTTATACAGGACCCAAGAGACCCAGTACTTC
>TRBV5-1|-|TRBD1|TRBJ1-5
CASRTGTAANQPQHF
TGCGCCAGCAGAACCGGGACAGCCGCTAATCAGCCCCAGCATTTT
>TRBV2|-|TRBD2|TRBJ2-1
CASNHLAGNEQFF
TGTGCCAGCAATCACCTAGCGGGGAATGAGCAGTTCTTC
>TRBV30|-|TRBD2|TRBJ2-7
CAWSVPRGAIYEQYF
TGTGCCTGGAGTGTACCGCGGGGGGCGATCTACGAGCAGTACTTC
>TRBV19|-|TRBD2|TRBJ2-7
CASRSLAGGTYEQYF
TGTGCCAGTAGGTCGCTAGCGGGAGGTACCTACGAGCAGTACTTC
>TRBV19|once|TRBD2|TRBJ2-5
CASGTSGRGRGETQYF
TGTGCCAGCGGGACTAGCGGGAGAGGTCGAGGGGAGACCCAGTACTTC
>TRBV5-1|-|TRBD2|TRBJ2-7
CASSPTSGSRHEQYF
TGCGCCAGCAGCCCGACTAGCGGGAGTCGCCACGAGCAGTACTTC
>TRBV10-3|-|TRBD2|TRBJ2-7
CAIRPAQAGGLKEQYF
TGTGCCATCAGGCCCGCCCAGGCGGGAGGGCTCAAAGAGCAGTACTTC
>TRBV10-3|-|TRBD1|TRBJ1-2
CAIKTGATANYGYTF
TGTGCCATCAAAACAGGGGCCACAGCTAACTATGGCTACACCTTC
>TRBV7-6|-|-|TRBJ2-7
CASSLDSRGEQYF
TGTGCCAGCAGCTTAGATTCCCGCGGGGAGCAGTACTTC